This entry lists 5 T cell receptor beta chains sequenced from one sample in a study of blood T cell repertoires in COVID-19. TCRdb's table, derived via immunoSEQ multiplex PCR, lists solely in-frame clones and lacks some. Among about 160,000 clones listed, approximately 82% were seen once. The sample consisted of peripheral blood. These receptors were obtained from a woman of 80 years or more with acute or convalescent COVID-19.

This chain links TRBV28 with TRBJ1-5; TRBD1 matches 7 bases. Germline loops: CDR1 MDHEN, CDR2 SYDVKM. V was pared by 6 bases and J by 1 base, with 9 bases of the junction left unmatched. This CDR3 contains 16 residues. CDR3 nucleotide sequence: TGTGCCAGCAGGCCACTACAGGGGAAAAGCAATCAGCCCCAGCATTTT. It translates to CASRPLQGKSNQPQHF.

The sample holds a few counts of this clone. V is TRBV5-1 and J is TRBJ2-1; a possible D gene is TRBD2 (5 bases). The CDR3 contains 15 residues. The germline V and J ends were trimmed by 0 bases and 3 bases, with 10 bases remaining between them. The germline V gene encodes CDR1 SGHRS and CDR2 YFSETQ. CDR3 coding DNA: TGCGCCAGCAGCTTGGACGGACTCATCTACAATGAGCAGTTCTTC. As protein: CASSLDGLIYNEQFF. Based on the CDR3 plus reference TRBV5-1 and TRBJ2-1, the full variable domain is KAGVTQTPRYLIKTRGQQVTLSCSPISGHRSVSWYQQTPGQGLQFLFEYFSETQRNKGNFPGRFSGRQFSNSRSEMNVSTLELGDSALYLCASSLDGLIYNEQFFGPGTRLTVL.

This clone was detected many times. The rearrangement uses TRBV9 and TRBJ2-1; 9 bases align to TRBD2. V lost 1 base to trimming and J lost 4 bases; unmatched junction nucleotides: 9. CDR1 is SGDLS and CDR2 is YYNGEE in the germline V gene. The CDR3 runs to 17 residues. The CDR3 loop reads CASSVRASGNFYNEQFF. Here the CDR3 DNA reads TGTGCCAGCAGCGTAAGGGCTAGCGGGAACTTTTACAATGAGCAGTTCTTC. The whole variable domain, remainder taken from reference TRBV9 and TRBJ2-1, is DSGVTQTPKHLITATGQRVTLRCSPRSGDLSVYWYQQSLDQGLQFLIQYYNGEERAKGNILERFSAQQFPDLHSELNLSSLELGDSALYFCASSVRASGNFYNEQFFGPGTRLTVL.

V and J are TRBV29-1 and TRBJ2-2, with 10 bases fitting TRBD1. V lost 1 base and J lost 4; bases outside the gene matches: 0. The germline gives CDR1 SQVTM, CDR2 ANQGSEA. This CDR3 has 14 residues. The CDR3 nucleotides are TGCAGCGTTGAAGGACAGGGGGCCACCGGGGAGCTGTTTTTT. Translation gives CSVEGQGATGELFF.

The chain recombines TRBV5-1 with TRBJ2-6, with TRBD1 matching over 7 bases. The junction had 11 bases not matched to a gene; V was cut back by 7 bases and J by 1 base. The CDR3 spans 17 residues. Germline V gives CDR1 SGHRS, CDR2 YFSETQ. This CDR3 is CASGTGTVQSGANVLTF. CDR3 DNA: TGCGCCAGCGGAACCGGGACAGTTCAATCTGGGGCCAACGTCCTGACTTTC.